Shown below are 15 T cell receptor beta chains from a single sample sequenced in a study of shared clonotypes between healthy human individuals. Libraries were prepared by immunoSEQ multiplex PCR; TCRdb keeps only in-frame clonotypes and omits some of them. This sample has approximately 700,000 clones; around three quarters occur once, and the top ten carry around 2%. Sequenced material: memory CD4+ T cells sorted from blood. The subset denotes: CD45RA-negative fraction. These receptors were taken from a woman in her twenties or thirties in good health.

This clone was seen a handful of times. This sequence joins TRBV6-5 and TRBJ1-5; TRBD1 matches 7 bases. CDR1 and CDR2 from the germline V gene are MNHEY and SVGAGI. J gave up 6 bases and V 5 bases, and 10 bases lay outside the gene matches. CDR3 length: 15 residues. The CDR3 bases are TGTGCCAGCAGTCGGGGACAGTCTGCGGGTCAGCCCCAGCATTTT. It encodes CASSRGQSAGQPQHF.

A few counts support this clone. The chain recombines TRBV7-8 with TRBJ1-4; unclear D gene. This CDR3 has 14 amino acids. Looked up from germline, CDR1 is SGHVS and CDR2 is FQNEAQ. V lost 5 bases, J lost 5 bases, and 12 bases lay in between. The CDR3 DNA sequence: TGTGCCAGCAGCCCTACCAGGTTCAATGAAAAACTGTTTTTT. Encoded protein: CASSPTRFNEKLFF. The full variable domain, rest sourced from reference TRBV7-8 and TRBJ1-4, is GAGVSQSPRYKVAKRGQDVALRCDPISGHVSLFWYQQALGQGPEFLTYFQNEAQLDKSGLPSDRFFAERPEGSVSTLKIQRTQQEDSAVYLCASSPTRFNEKLFFGSGTQLSVL.

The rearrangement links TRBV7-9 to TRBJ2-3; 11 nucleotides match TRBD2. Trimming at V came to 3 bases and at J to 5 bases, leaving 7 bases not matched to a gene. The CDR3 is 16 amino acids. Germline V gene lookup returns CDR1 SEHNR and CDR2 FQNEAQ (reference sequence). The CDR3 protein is CASSFLTSGTRDTQYF. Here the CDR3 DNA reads TGTGCCAGCAGCTTCCTGACTAGCGGGACCCGAGATACGCAGTATTTT.

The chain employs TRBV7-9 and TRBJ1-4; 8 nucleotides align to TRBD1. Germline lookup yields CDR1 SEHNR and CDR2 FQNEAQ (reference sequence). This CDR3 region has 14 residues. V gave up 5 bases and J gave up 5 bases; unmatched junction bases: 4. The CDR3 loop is CASSQWTGNEKLFF. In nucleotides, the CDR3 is TGTGCCAGCAGCCAATGGACAGGGAATGAAAAACTGTTTTTT.

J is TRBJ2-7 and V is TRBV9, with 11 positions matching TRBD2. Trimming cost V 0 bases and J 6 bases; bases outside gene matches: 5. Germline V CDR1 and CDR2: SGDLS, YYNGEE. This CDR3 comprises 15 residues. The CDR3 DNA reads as TGTGCCAGCAGCGTAGAGCACCTAGCGGGAGGCGAGCAGTACTTC. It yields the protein CASSVEHLAGGEQYF.

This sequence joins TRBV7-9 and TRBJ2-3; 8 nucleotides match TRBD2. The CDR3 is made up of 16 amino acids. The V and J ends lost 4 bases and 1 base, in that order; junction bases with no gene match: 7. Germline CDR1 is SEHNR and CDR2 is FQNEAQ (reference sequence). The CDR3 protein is CASSSPGGPGTDTQYF. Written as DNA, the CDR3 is TGTGCCAGCAGCTCCCCGGGAGGGCCGGGCACAGATACGCAGTATTTT.

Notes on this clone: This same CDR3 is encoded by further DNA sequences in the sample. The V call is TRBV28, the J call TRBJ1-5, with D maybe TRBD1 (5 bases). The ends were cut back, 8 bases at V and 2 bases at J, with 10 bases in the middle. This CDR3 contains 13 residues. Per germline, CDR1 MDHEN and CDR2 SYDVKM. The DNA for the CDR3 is TGTGCCAGCCTAAGAGGGGGCAATCAGCCCCAGCATTTT. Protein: CASLRGGNQPQHF.

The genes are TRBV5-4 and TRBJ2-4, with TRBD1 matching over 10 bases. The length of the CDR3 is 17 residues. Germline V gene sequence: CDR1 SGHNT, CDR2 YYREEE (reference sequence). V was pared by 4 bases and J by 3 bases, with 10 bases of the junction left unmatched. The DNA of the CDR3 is TGTGCCAGCAGCCTGGGGGGACAGGGGCTTTTCAAAAACATTCAGTACTTC. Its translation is CASSLGGQGLFKNIQYF.

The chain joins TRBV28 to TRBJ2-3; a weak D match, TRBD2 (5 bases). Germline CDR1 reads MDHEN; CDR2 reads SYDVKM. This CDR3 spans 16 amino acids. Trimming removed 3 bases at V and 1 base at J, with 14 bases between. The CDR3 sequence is CASSFAGGSGTDTQYF. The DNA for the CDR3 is TGTGCCAGCAGTTTTGCGGGCGGGTCGGGCACAGATACGCAGTATTTT.

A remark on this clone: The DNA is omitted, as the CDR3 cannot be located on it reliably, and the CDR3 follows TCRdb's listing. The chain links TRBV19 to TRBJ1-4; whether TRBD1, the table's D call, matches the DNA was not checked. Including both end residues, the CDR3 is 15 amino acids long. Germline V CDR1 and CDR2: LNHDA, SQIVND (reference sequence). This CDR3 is CASRRAGTVNEKLFF.

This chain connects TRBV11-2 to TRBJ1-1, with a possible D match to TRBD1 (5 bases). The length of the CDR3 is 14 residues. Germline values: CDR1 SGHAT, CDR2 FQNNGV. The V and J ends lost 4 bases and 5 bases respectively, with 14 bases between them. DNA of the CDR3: TGTGCCAGCAGCTCAACCGTTGGGGGAACTGAAGCTTTCTTT. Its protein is CASSSTVGGTEAFF.

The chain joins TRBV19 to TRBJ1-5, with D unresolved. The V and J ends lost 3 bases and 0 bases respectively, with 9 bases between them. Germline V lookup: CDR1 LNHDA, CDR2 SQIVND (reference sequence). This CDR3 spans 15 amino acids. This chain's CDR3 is CASSISYSSNQPQHF. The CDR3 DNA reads TGTGCCAGTAGTATTTCGTACAGTAGCAATCAGCCCCAGCATTTT.

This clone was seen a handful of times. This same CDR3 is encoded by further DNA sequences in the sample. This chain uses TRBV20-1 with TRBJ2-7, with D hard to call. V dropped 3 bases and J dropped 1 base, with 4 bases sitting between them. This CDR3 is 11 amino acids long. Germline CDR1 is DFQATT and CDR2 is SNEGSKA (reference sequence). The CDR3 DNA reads TGCAGTGCTAGGACGTCCTACGAGCAGTACTTC. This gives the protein CSARTSYEQYF.

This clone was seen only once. CDR3 nucleotides: TGTGCCAGCAGCTCGCCGGGACACAACTCTGGGGCCAACGTCCTGACTTTC. As protein: CASSSPGHNSGANVLTF. This rearrangement joins TRBV7-3 to TRBJ2-6; D might be TRBD1 (6 bases). Trimming removed 4 bases from V and 0 bases from J, with 13 bases in between. CDR1 is SGHTA, CDR2 FQGTGA, per germline. The CDR3 covers 17 residues.

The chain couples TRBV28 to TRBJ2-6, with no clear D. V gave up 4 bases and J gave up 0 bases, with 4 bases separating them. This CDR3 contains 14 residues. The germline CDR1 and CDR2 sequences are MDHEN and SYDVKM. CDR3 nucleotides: TGTGCCAGCAGTTACCGCTCTGGGGCCAACGTCCTGACTTTC. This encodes CASSYRSGANVLTF.